Included here is one T cell receptor (beta chain) sequence, with context. The antigen this receptor binds is unknown. No base qualities exist here, and no much larger clone lies one base off it. These data are taken from a study of cytomegalovirus exposure and HLA in healthy donors (dated by TCRdb to 2017 to 2019). At the level of the whole study: An earlier analysis of some 620 of the donors reported 276 Gb of sequence data and 100 million to 120 million unique TCR beta sequences obtained from about 200 million T cells. Approximately 310 gigabases of sequencing data and approximately 85 million unique TCR sequences were included in an early release covering about 700 HLA-typed donors. Of the roughly 410 genotyped donors, 75% to 85% were placed in the genetic ancestry cluster associated with self-reported Caucasian donors. The study aimed to test whether signatures of past pathogen exposure could be identified by cataloging public T cell receptors. The T cell repertoires of several hundred subjects were profiled by immunosequencing and related to cytomegalovirus serostatus. A separate validation cohort of about 110 different subjects was used in addition to the 666-subject first cohort. High-throughput TCR immunosequencing, statistical association of individual TCRs with disease status, and machine learning were combined to predict cytomegalovirus infection status. A later analysis re-examined previously published TCR beta repertoires from around 670 donors and added high-resolution HLA genotyping to investigate patterns of TCR occurrence. Rather than using new phenotypic data, the later analysis identified candidate immune exposures from TCR beta sequences and from how often those sequences occurred across donors. An earlier analysis of 587 of the donors used high-throughput TCR beta sequencing to judge whether each TCR beta V gene segment behaved as functional or pseudogenic. Donor age, sex, ethnicity and CMV serostatus were collected together with the repertoire data. Genome-wide SNP genotypes for about 65% of the 666 donors were used in a later genetic analysis, which treated that subset as a discovery cohort. Every repertoire in the discovery cohort had been generated on one and the same sequencing platform. HLA typing included class I and class II loci at four-digit resolution. The number of donors typed differed by locus, with roughly 620-640 for A, B, C, DRB1 and DQB1, roughly 520 for DQA1, over 600 for DPA1, and some 440 for DPB1. Five DR-DQ haplotypes were handled as single units for association and clustering because linkage in the cohort was strong. Across approximately 420 genotyped donors of the cohort, an average of approximately 220,000 unique TCR beta nucleotide sequences per donor were sequenced, and roughly a sixth of those sequences were non-productive. Beyond this particular receptor, the publication reports: In an earlier analysis of fewer than 750 of the donors, most TCR beta V segments were observed in productive rearrangements about 87% or about 30% of the time, broadly matching IMGT annotations. Seventeen rarely observed V segments, including chromosome 9 orphons, were excluded from the earlier analysis of about 500 of the donors because counts were too low. In both the original and validation cohorts, the classifier was reported to diagnose cytomegalovirus status with high specificity and sensitivity. A later genetic analysis associated a missense DCLRE1C variant with V-gene and J-gene trimming of TCR beta chains, and an independent cohort replicated the association. A cluster of highly shared sequence variants was judged likely to represent a technical artifact of the sequencing pipeline. Immune exposure information for the cohort was limited to CMV serostatus. In a later analysis, most CMV-associated TCR beta chains were found to appear HLA-restricted, with HLA associations seemingly driven largely by CMV exposure. The authors suggested that the approach could potentially be extended to other disease states and immunological phenotypes. The study listed approximately 150 TCR beta chains as associated with cytomegalovirus. The cohort was sequenced for TCR beta chains only, and without alpha or paired-chain data the features that could be detected were limited. Assigning TCR associations to individual alleles was difficult when HLA alleles, especially DR and DQ, strongly co-occurred. Roughly uniform sequencing depth across donors was assumed in presence/absence analyses, although this assumption may not hold. Correlated functional status among segregating V segments might be attributable to linkage disequilibrium, but an unknown experimental factor could not be ruled out. In vitro tests confirmed that a few of the cytomegalovirus-associated TCR beta chains recognize cytomegalovirus antigens. According to a later genetic analysis, donors in an Asian-associated ancestry cluster had fewer N-insertions in productive TCRs than the roughly 700-donor mean. In a later analysis, several top co-occurrence clusters were reported to appear linked to parvovirus B19, influenza, CMV and Epstein-Barr virus. Because HLA typing was missing for some donors at each locus, association tests included only the typed subset. The 87-base-pair reads could not distinguish some IMGT-functional V segments, including TRBV6-2 and TRBV6-3, so those segments were excluded. A further reported finding was that TCR beta sequences accurately predicted the HLA-A and HLA-B alleles for most subjects in the first cohort. While some public TCRs were present in many individuals, most TCR sequences turned up only very rarely across donors. In a later analysis, HLA-associated TCR beta chains were found to be more clonally expanded and to have lower generation probabilities than equally common non-associated chains. A later analysis associated about 17,000 TCR beta sequences with specific HLA alleles at a false discovery rate of 0.05. In a later analysis, TCR association rates were found to vary across HLA loci, with the most associated TCRs seen for DRB1 alleles and the fewest for HLA-C alleles.

The cohort was made up of several hundred healthy bone marrow donors. Cohort members were all nominally healthy when sampled, although unrecorded immune exposures were likely present. The donor tested CMV seropositive, placing the donor among the 250 to 350 seropositive members of the cohort. A peripheral blood sample was provided by each donor, and peripheral blood mononuclear cells were used for TCR beta sequencing. Genomic DNA was extracted from the blood cell samples with the Qiagen DNeasy Blood Extraction Kit. The library was produced with the immunoSEQ multiplex PCR assay. For the multiplex PCR, a mixture combining 60 forward primers for TCR Vbeta segments and 13 reverse primers for TCR Jbeta segments was used. Amplification of the CDR3 region of rearranged TCR beta genes was performed with a multiplex PCR assay on genomic DNA. The amplified TCR beta libraries were sequenced on the Illumina HiSeq System as 87-base-pair reads. The authors' pipeline ran thus. A later analysis counted 65 million to 90 million unique TCR beta chains across the approximately 700 repertoires, and approximately 11 million of these chains were shared by at least two donors. A nearest-neighbor algorithm error-corrected the raw reads and collapsed the reads into unique sequences, merging closely related sequences to remove PCR and sequencing errors. Alignment of CDR3 sequences to IMGT reference sequences was used to assign V, D and J gene segments. For a sequence to be retained, a match of at least six nucleotides was required to both a V gene segment and a J gene segment. Rearrangements were called productive when the CDR3 lacked stop codons and stayed in frame with V and J; all others were non-productive. CDR3 was defined by IMGT convention, running from the second conserved V-encoded cysteine to the conserved J-encoded phenylalanine. Sequences without an unambiguous match to a single V gene segment were excluded from the earlier analysis of about 640 of the donors. In an earlier analysis of around 590 of the donors, a V segment was called functional when productive rearrangements were above 56.7%, and segregating when the standard deviation between donors exceeded 5%. A statistical classification framework was built to diagnose cytomegalovirus status from the catalog of TCR beta chain sequences. In a later analysis, TCR nucleotide sequences were compared against IMGT/GENE-DB human TR gene sequences so that V and J genes could be assigned. In a later analysis, CDR3 sequences and most-parsimonious VDJ recombination scenarios were assigned using the TCRdist pipeline. In a later analysis, every TCR beta chain was defined by the combination of its CDR3 amino acid sequence and its V-gene family, and reads without a unique V-gene family were dropped. To address suspected cross-contamination and a sequencing artifact, a later analysis removed a few hundred highly shared, low-generation-probability nucleotide sequences. In a later analysis, a clonal expansion index was calculated for each public chain from normalized within-repertoire ranks of inferred template counts. Generation probabilities in a later analysis came from a VDJ recombination model fitted to out-of-frame rearrangements, and those results were checked against IGoR. In a later analysis, TCR-TCR, TCR-HLA and TCR-CMV co-occurrence was scored with hypergeometric tests, and a repertoire-size bias correction was applied to TCR pairs. In a later analysis, false discovery rates were estimated by permuting HLA or CMV assignments 20 times. In a later analysis, co-occurring TCRs were grouped using DBSCAN, and TCRdist sequence similarity was added for clustering within HLA-allele-positive subsets. Repertoires with fewer than 30,000 or more than 120,000 public chains, plus five repertoires with anomalous nucleotide sharing, were excluded from co-occurrence clustering. TCRdb carries this immuneACCESS record with in-frame sequences only. Its versions omit some clonotypes, under half of them owing to an unresolved V gene in the studies checked, with the rest unexplained. V, J and clone size are taken as reported in that table, and D and trimming were inferred from the DNA itself. The sample table contains roughly 180,000 clones; only one count was recorded for 75% to 90% of them. Around a tenth of the sample comes from the top ten.

The CDR3 runs 15 residues from the cysteine to the phenylalanine. Left in the record is the CDR3 DNA by itself, 45 bases read in frame from the first base. V is pruned by 5 bases and J by 8 bases, leaving 7 bases of the junction without a gene match. In the germline V gene, CDR1 corresponds to MNHEY and CDR2 to SVGAGI. The sample consisted of PBMCs. The V and J genes are TRBV6-5 and TRBJ1-4, with 11 junctional bases fitting TRBD1. The receptor was isolated from a man between 18 and 29 years old in good health and CMV-seropositive. The DNA reads as follows: TGTGCCAGCAGTGGACAGGGGGCCTTGTGGGAAAAACTGTTTTTT. It specifies CASSGQGALWEKLFF.